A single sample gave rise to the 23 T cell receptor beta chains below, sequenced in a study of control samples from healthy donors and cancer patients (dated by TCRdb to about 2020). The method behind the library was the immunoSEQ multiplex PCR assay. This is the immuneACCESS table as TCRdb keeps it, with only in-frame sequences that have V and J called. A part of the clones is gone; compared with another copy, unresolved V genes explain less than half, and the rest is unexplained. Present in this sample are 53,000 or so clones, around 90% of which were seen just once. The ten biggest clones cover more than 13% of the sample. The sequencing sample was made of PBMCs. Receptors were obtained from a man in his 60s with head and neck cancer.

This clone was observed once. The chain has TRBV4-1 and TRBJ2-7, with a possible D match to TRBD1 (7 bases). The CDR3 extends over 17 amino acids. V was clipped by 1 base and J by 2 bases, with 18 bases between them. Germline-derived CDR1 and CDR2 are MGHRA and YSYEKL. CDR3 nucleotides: TGCGCCAGCAGCCAAGGAGGGACTTGGGACAGTGCCTACGAGCAGTACTTC. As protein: CASSQGGTWDSAYEQYF.

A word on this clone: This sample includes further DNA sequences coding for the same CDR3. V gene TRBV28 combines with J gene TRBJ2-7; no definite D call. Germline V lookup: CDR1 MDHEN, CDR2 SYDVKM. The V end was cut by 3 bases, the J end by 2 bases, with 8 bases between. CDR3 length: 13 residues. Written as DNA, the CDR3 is TGTGCCAGCAGTTTGTCCCCAACCTACGAGCAGTACTTC. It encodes CASSLSPTYEQYF.

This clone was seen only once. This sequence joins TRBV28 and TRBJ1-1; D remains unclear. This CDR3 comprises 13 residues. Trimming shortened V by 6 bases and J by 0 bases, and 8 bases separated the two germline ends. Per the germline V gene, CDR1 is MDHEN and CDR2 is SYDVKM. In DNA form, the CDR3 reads TGTGCCAGCAGGCGGGCTGTGAACACTGAAGCTTTCTTT. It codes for CASRRAVNTEAFF.

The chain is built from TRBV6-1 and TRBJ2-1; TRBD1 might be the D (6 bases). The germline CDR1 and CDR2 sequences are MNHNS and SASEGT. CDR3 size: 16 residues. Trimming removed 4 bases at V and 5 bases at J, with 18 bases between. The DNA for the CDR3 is TGTGCCAGCAGTGTTCGAGGACAGATGAAAAACAATGAGCAGTTCTTC. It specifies CASSVRGQMKNNEQFF.

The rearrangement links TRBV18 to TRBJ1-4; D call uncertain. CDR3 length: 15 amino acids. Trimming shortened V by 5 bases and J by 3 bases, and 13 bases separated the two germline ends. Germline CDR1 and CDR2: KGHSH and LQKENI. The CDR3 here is CASSDTAGANEKLFF. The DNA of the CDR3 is TGTGCCAGCTCAGACACGGCTGGAGCTAATGAAAAACTGTTTTTT. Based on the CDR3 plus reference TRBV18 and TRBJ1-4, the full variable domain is NAGVMQNPRHLVRRRGQEARLRCSPMKGHSHVYWYRQLPEEGLKFMVYLQKENIIDESGMPKERFSAEFPKEGPSILRIQQVVRGDSAAYFCASSDTAGANEKLFFGSGTQLSVL.

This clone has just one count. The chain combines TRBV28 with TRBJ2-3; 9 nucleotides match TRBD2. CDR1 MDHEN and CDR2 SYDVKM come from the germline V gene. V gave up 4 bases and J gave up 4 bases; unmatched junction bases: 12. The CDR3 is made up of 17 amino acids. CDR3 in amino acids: CASSSPRGRDLPDTQYF. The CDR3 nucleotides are TGTGCCAGCAGTTCGCCTCGCGGGAGGGATTTGCCAGATACGCAGTATTTT.

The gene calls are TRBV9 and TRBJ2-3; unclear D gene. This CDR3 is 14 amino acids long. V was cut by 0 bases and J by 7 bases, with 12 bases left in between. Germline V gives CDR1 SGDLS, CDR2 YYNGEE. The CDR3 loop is CASSVGVEPHTQYF. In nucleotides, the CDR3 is TGTGCCAGCAGCGTAGGTGTCGAGCCTCATACGCAGTATTTT.

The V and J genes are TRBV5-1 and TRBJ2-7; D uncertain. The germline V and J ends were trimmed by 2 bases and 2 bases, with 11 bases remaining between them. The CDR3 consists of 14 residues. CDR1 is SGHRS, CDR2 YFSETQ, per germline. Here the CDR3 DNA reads TGCGCCAGCAGCTTAGAAGGGTCGCCCTACGAGCAGTACTTC. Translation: CASSLEGSPYEQYF.

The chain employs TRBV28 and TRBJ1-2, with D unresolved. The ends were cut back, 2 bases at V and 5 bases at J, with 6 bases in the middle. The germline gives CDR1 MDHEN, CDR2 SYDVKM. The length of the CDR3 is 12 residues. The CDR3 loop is CASSLLEYGYTF. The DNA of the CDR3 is TGTGCCAGCAGTTTACTGGAGTATGGCTACACCTTC.

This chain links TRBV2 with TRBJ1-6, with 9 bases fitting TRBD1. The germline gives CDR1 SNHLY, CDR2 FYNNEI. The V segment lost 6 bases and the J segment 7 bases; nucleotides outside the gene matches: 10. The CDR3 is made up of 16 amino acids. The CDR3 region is CASSQRGQGTNSPLHF. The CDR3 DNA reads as TGTGCCAGCAGCCAGAGGGGACAGGGAACGAATTCACCCCTCCACTTT.

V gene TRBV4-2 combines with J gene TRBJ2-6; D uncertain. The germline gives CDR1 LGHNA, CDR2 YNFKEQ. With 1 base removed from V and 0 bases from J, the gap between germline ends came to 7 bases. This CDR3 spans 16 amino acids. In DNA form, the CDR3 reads TGTGCCAGCAGCCAAGTTATAGCCTCTGGGGCCAACGTCCTGACTTTC. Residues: CASSQVIASGANVLTF.

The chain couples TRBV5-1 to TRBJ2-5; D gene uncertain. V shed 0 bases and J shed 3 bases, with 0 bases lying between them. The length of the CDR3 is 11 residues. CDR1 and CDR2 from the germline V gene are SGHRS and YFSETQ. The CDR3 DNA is TGCGCCAGCAGCTTGGAAGAGACCCAGTACTTC. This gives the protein CASSLEETQYF.

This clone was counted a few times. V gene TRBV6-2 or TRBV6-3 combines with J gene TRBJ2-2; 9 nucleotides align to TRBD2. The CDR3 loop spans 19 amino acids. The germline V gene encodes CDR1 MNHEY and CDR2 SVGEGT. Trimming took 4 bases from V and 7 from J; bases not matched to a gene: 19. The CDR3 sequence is CASSFRDGFAGGPNGELFF. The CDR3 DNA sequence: TGTGCCAGCAGTTTTCGAGATGGATTCGCGGGGGGGCCGAACGGGGAGCTGTTTTTT.

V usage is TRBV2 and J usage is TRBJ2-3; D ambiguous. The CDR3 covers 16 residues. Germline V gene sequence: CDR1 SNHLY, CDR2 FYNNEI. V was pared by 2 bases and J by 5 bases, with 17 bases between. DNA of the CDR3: TGTGCCAGCAGTGAACGAATGGGAATCGAAAAAGATACGCAGTATTTT. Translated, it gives CASSERMGIEKDTQYF.

DNA of the CDR3: TGTGCCAGCACCGATTTTCACGCGAACACCGGGGAGCTGTTTTTT. Amino acids: CASTDFHANTGELFF. The gene calls are TRBV6-5 and TRBJ2-2, with D unresolved. This CDR3 spans 15 amino acids. V lost 7 bases to trimming and J lost 0 bases, with 12 bases between them. In germline, CDR1 is MNHEY, CDR2 SVGAGI.

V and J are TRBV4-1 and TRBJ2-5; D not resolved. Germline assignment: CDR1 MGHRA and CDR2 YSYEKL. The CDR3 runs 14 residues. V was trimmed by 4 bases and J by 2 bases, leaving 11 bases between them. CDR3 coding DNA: TGCGCCAGCAGCCCCGGTCAAAGACAAGAGACCCAGTACTTC. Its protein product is CASSPGQRQETQYF.

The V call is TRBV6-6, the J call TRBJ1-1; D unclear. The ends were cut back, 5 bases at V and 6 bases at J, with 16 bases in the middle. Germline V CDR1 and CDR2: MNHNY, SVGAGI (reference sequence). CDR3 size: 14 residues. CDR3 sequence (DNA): TGTGCCAGCAGTCAGCCTACGCGTGGGGCTGAAGCTTTCTTT. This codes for CASSQPTRGAEAFF.

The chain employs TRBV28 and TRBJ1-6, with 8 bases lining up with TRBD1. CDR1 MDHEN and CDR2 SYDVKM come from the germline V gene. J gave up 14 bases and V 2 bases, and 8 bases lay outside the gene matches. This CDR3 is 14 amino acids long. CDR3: CASSLPGQGLSLHF. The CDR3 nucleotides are TGTGCCAGCAGTTTACCCGGACAGGGACTATCCCTCCACTTT.

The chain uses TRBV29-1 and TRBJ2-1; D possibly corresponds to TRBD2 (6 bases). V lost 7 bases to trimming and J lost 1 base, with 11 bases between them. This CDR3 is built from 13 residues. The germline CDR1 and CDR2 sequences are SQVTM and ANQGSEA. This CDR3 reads CSGRATSYNEQFF. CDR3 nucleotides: TGCAGCGGGAGGGCGACTTCCTACAATGAGCAGTTCTTC.

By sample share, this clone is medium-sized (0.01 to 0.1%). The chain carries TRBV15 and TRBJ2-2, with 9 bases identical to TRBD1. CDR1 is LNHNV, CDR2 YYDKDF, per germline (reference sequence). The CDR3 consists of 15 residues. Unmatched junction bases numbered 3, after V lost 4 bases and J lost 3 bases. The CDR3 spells CATSTWTGDTGELFF. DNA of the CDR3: TGTGCCACCAGCACTTGGACAGGGGACACCGGGGAGCTGTTTTTT.

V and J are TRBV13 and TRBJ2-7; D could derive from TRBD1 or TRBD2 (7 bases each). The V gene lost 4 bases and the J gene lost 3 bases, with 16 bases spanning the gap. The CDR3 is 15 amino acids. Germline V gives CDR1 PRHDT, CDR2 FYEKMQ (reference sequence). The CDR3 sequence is CASSSREDRNYEQYF. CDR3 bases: TGTGCCAGCAGCTCCCGGGAGGACAGGAACTACGAGCAGTACTTC.

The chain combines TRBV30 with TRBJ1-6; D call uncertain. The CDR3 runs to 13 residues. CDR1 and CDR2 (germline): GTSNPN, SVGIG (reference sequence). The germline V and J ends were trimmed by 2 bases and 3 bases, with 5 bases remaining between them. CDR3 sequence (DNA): TGTGCCTGGAGTACCGACTATAATTCACCCCTCCACTTT. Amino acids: CAWSTDYNSPLHF.

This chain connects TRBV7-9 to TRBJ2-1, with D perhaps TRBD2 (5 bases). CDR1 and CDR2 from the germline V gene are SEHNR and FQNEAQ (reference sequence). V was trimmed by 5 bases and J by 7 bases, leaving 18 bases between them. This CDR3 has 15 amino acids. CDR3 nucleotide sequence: TGTGCCAGCAGCACCAATAGGGAGCGTGGGAATGAGCAGTTCTTC. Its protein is CASSTNRERGNEQFF.